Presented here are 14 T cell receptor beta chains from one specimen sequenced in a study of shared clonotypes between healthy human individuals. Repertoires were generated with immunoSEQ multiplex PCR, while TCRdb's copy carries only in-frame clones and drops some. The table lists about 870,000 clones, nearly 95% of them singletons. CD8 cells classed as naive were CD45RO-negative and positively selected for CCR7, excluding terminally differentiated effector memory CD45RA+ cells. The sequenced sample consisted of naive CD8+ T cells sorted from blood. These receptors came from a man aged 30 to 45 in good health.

The CDR3 region has the DNA TGTGCCAGCAGCCCTAGCCTAGTGAGACACTCTGAAGCTTTCTTT. Its protein is CASSPSLVRHSEAFF. The chain links TRBV11-2 to TRBJ1-1, with D unclear. V was trimmed by 5 bases and J by 6 bases, leaving 19 bases between them. The length of the CDR3 is 15 residues. The germline CDR1 and CDR2 sequences are SGHAT and FQNNGV.

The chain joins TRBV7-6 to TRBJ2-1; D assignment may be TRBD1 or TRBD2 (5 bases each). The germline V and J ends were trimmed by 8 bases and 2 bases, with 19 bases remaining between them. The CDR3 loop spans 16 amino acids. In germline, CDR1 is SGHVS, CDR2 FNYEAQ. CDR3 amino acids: CASGLRGRNTYNEQFF. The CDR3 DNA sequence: TGTGCCAGCGGTTTGAGGGGAAGGAACACCTACAATGAGCAGTTCTTC.

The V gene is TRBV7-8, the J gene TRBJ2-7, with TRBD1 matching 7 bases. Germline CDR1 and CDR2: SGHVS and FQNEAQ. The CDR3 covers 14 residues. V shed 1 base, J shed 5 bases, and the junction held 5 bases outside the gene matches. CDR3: CASSLVPGGNEQYF. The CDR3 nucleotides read TGTGCCAGCAGCTTAGTCCCAGGGGGTAACGAGCAGTACTTC.

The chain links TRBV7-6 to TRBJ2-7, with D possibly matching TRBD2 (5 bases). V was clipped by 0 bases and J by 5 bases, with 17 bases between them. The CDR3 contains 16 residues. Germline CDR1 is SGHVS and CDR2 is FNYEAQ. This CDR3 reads CASSLAGEHPWDEQYF. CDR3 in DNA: TGTGCCAGCAGCTTAGCCGGGGAACACCCTTGGGACGAGCAGTACTTC.

This chain's CDR3 is CASSCEPGQGLNTEAFF. In DNA form, the CDR3 reads TGTGCCAGCAGCTGTGAACCGGGACAGGGTTTGAACACTGAAGCTTTCTTT. The rearrangement joins TRBV7-9 to TRBJ1-1, with 9 bases matching TRBD1. The CDR3 totals 17 residues. Trimming at V came to 4 bases and at J to 0 bases, leaving 9 bases not matched to a gene. Germline assignment: CDR1 SEHNR and CDR2 FQNEAQ (reference sequence).

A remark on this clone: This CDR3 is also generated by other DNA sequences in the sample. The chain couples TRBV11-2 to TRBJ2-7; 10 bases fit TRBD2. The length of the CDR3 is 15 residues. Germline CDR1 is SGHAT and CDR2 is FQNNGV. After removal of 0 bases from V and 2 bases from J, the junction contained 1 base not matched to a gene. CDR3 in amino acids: CASSLELAGAYEQYF. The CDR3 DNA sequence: TGTGCCAGCAGCTTAGAGCTAGCGGGAGCCTACGAGCAGTACTTC.

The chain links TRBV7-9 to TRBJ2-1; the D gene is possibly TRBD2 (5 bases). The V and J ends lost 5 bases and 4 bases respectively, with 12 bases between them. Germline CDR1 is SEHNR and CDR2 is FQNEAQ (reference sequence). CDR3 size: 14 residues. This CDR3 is CASSLSGNYNEQFF. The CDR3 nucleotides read TGTGCCAGCAGCCTCAGCGGAAATTACAATGAGCAGTTCTTC. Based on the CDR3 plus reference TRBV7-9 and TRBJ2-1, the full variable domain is DTGVSQNPRHKITKRGQNVTFRCDPISEHNRLYWYRQTLGQGPEFLTYFQNEAQLEKSRLLSDRFSAERPKGSFSTLEIQRTEQGDSAMYLCASSLSGNYNEQFFGPGTRLTVL.

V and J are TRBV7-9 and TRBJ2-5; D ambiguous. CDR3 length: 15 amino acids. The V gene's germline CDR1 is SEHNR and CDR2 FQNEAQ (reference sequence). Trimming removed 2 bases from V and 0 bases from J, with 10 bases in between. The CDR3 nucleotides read TGTGCCAGCAGCTTACTGGTGGCCCACCAAGAGACCCAGTACTTC. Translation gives CASSLLVAHQETQYF.

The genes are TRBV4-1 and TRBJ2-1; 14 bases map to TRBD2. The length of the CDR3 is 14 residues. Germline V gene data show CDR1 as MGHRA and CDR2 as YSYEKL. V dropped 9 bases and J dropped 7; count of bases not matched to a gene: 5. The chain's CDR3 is CASGTSGRFNEQFF. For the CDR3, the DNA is TGCGCCAGTGGGACTAGCGGGAGATTTAATGAGCAGTTCTTC.

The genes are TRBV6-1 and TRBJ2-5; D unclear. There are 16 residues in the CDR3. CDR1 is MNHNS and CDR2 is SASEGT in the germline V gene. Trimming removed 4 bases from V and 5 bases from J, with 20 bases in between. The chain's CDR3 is CASSGSFGESWETQYF. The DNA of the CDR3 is TGTGCCAGCAGTGGGTCCTTTGGGGAATCGTGGGAGACCCAGTACTTC.

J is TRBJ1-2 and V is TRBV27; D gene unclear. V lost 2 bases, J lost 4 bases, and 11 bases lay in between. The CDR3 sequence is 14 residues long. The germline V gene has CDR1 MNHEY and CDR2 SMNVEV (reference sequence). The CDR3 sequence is CASSLRTSSYGYTF. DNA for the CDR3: TGTGCCAGCAGTTTAAGAACATCGTCCTATGGCTACACCTTC.

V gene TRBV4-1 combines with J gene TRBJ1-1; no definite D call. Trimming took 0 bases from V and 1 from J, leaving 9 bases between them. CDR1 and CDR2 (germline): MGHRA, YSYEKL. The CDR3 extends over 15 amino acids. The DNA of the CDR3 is TGCGCCAGCAGCCAAGATCTCCGGGGGAACACTGAAGCTTTCTTT. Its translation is CASSQDLRGNTEAFF.

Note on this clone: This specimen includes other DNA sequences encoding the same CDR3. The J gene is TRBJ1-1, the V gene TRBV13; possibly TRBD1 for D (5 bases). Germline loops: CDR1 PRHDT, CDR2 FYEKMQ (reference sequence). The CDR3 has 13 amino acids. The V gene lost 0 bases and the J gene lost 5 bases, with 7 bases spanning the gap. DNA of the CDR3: TGTGCCAGCAGCTTAGGCCCAGGGACTGAAGCTTTCTTT. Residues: CASSLGPGTEAFF.

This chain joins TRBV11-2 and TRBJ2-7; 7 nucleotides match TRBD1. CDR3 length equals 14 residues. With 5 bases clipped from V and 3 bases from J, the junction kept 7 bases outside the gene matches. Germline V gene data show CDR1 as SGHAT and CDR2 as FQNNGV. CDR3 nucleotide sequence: TGTGCCAGCAGCAAGAGACAGGGCGTCTACGAGCAGTACTTC. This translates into CASSKRQGVYEQYF.